The source of this TCR beta chain is a study of blood T cell repertoires in COVID-19. Generated by immunoSEQ multiplex PCR, the TCRdb table keeps only in-frame clones and is missing some. The sample holds about 130,000 clones; 80% to 90% are singletons and the top ten take more than 3.5%. Trimming pared 5 bases from V and 4 bases from J, leaving 15 bases between. The CDR3 consists of 15 residues. The germline CDR1 and CDR2 sequences are SGHDT and YYEEEE. Sequences were obtained from peripheral blood. The receptor comes from a man aged 60 to 69 with COVID-19, enrolled during active disease. The V call is TRBV5-6, the J call TRBJ2-2, with no clear D. This CDR3 reads CASSLTLVTTGELFF. The DNA for the CDR3 is TGTGCCAGCAGTCTGACACTCGTGACCACCGGGGAGCTGTTTTTT.